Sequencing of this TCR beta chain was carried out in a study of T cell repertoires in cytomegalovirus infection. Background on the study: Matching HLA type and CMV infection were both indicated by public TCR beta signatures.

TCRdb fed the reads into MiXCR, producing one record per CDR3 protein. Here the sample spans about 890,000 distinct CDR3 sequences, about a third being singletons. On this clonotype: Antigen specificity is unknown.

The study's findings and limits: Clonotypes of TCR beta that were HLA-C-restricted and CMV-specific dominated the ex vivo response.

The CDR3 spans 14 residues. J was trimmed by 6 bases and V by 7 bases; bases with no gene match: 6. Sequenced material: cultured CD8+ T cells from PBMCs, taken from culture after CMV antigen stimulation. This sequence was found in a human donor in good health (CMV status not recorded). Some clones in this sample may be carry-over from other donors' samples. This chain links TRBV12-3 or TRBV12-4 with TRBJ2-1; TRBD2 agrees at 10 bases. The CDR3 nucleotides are TGTGCCAGCACCCTTAGCGGGGGGCTCAATGAGCAGTTCTTC. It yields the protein CASTLSGGLNEQFF.